The 26 T cell receptor beta chains presented below share a single source sample, sequenced in a study of metastatic and nonmetastatic thyroid tumors. Thyroid surgery was preceded by no treatment in any patient. With MiXCR, TCRdb reprocessed the PCR reads. The sample has approximately 37,000 clones, around 17% seen once. What was sequenced was blood. These receptor sequences come from a female donor with papillary thyroid cancer or a benign thyroid nodule (not recorded which). Some clones in this sample may be carry-over from other donors' samples.

Details on this clone: This may stem from a read error, because a much larger clone lies one nucleotide away. V and J are TRBV7-7 and TRBJ2-5; D is undetermined. Germline V gene lookup returns CDR1 SSHAT and CDR2 FNYEAQ (reference sequence). This CDR3 spans 14 amino acids. CDR3 in DNA: TGTGCTAGCAGTAGAACCCGGATCCAAGAGACCCAGTACTTC. Protein: CASSRTRIQETQYF.

Worth noting for this clone: Germline and junction disagree at one end, which may indicate a read error. The chain employs TRBV20-1 and TRBJ2-1; TRBD2 matches 10 bases. Germline assignment: CDR1 DFQATT and CDR2 SNEGSKA (reference sequence). This CDR3 is built from 17 residues. CDR3 DNA sequence: TGCAGTGCTCCATTAGGGGGCCGACTAGCGGGCCACAATGAGCATTTCTTC. This codes for CSAPLGGRLAGHNEHFF.

This clone came up many times. The J gene is TRBJ2-7, the V gene TRBV20-1; possibly TRBD2 for D (7 bases). Looked up from germline, CDR1 is DFQATT and CDR2 is SNEGSKA (reference sequence). This CDR3 is built from 13 residues. Trimming pared 6 bases from V and 6 bases from J, leaving 18 bases between. CDR3 DNA: TGCAGTGCCAAGCAGGGGACTACCTGCGAGCAGTACTTC. Amino acids: CSAKQGTTCEQYF.

The chain has TRBV7-2 and TRBJ2-6; 10 positions match TRBD2. The CDR3 length is 17 residues. Looked up from germline, CDR1 is SGHTA and CDR2 is FQGNSA. V dropped 2 bases and J dropped 2; count of bases not matched to a gene: 3. The CDR3 is CASSLTLAGAGANVLTF. The CDR3 bases are TGTGCCAGCAGCTTAACGCTAGCGGGAGCTGGGGCCAACGTCCTGACTTTC.

This clone was found many times. J is TRBJ1-5 and V is TRBV4-1, with D tentatively TRBD1 (5 bases). Trimming shortened V by 0 bases and J by 8 bases, and 11 bases separated the two germline ends. From germline, CDR1 is MGHRA and CDR2 YSYEKL. The CDR3 runs to 14 residues. For the CDR3, the DNA is TGCGCCAGCAGCCAAGAGGGCCTGGGGGAGCCCCAGCATTTT. Residues: CASSQEGLGEPQHF.

This clone was seen ten or more times. V and J are TRBV14 and TRBJ2-5; the match to TRBD1 covers 7 bases. The CDR3 has 15 amino acids. V shed 4 bases and J 5 bases; nucleotides not matched to a gene: 10. Germline CDR1 SGHDN, CDR2 FVKESK. DNA for the CDR3: TGTGCCAGCAGCCCCGGGACAGCGAACCGGGAGACCCAGTACTTC. Amino acid sequence: CASSPGTANRETQYF.

This chain connects TRBV20-1 to TRBJ1-2; 10 bases agree with TRBD1. The V and J ends lost 6 bases and 4 bases, in that order; junction bases with no gene match: 5. Germline-derived CDR1 and CDR2 are DFQATT and SNEGSKA (reference sequence). The CDR3 sequence is 13 residues long. In DNA form, the CDR3 reads TGCAGTGCCTGGGACAGGGGTTTCTATGGCTACACCTTC. This encodes CSAWDRGFYGYTF.

In its sample, this clone was seen many times. V usage is TRBV10-2 and J usage is TRBJ1-1; D remains unclear. V was clipped by 6 bases and J by 1 base, with 9 bases between them. The length of the CDR3 is 13 residues. Germline V lookup: CDR1 WSHSY, CDR2 SAAADI. Written as DNA, the CDR3 is TGCGCCAGCAGAGCCTCGCAGAACACTGAAGCTTTCTTT. Amino acid sequence: CASRASQNTEAFF.

This clone has a count of ten or more. This sequence joins TRBV11-3 and TRBJ2-7; 8 bases align to TRBD2. V lost 3 bases and J lost 4; bases outside the gene matches: 8. Germline V lookup: CDR1 SGHNT, CDR2 YENEEA. This CDR3 has 15 residues. The CDR3 here is CASSFGSAGGYEQYF. For the CDR3, the DNA is TGTGCCAGCAGCTTTGGGTCGGCGGGGGGTTACGAGCAGTACTTC.

This clone counts as medium-sized. Other DNA sequences in this sample translate to the same CDR3. This rearrangement joins TRBV2 to TRBJ1-5; a weak D match, TRBD1 (5 bases). Germline assignment: CDR1 SNHLY and CDR2 FYNNEI. The CDR3 runs to 15 residues. Trimming stripped 6 bases from V and 0 bases from J, with 12 bases between. The CDR3 nucleotides read TGTGCCAGCAGGGGCCGACAGTATAGCAATCAGCCCCAGCATTTT. It codes for CASRGRQYSNQPQHF.

This clone has a count of ten or more. A clone one base away is much larger, so this may be a read error. The rearrangement links TRBV24-1 to TRBJ2-1; D not resolved. Germline lookup yields CDR1 KGHDR and CDR2 SFDVKD. This CDR3 is built from 16 residues. Trimming took 8 bases from V and 0 from J, leaving 16 bases between them. The CDR3 region has the DNA TGTGCCACCATCAAAGCGACCGGGTACTCCTACAATGAGCAGTTCTTC. Translating it yields CATIKATGYSYNEQFF.

This chain links TRBV30 with TRBJ1-4, with D uncertain. V was shortened by 0 bases and J by 10 bases, with 18 bases between the two germline ends. From germline, CDR1 is GTSNPN and CDR2 SVGIG (reference sequence). CDR3 length: 15 residues. CDR3 bases: TGTGCCTGGAGTGTACTGTTTCAGGTAGGTGGAAAACTGTTTTTT. Translating gives CAWSVLFQVGGKLFF. Complete variable domain (other parts from reference TRBV30 and TRBJ1-4): SQTIHQWPATLVQPVGSPLSLECTVEGTSNPNLYWYRQAAGRGLQLLFYSVGIGQISSEVPQNLSASRPQDRQFILSSKKLLLSDSGFYLCAWSVLFQVGGKLFFGSGTQLSVL.

On this clone: At one end, the junction sequence differs from germline, possibly due to a read error. The gene calls are TRBV6-1 and TRBJ1-2, with D unresolved. The germline V gene has CDR1 MNHNS and CDR2 SASEGT. CDR3 length equals 12 residues. For the CDR3, the DNA is TGTGCCAGCTCACAAGATAACTATGGATACACCTTC. This codes for CASSQDNYGYTF.

The table lists this clone with many counts. V is TRBV4-1 and J is TRBJ1-1; D gene unclear. Per the germline V gene, CDR1 is MGHRA and CDR2 is YSYEKL. The CDR3 runs 14 residues. The V and J ends lost 3 bases and 4 bases respectively, with 12 bases between them. CDR3 region: CASSQLRAATEAFF. CDR3 bases: TGCGCCAGCAGCCAGCTACGGGCGGCCACTGAAGCTTTCTTT.

This clone was observed at least ten times. The V and J genes are TRBV9 and TRBJ1-3, with D tentatively TRBD1 (6 bases). V was trimmed by 2 bases and J by 0 bases, leaving 12 bases between them. The germline V gene has CDR1 SGDLS and CDR2 YYNGEE. This CDR3 has 16 amino acids. CDR3: CASSVGGPGSGNTIYF. The CDR3 DNA follows: TGTGCCAGCAGCGTTGGGGGGCCTGGCTCTGGAAACACCATATATTTT.

This clone was picked up many times. The chain is built from TRBV6-1 and TRBJ2-6; possible D gene TRBD1, 6 bases. Per germline, CDR1 MNHNS and CDR2 SASEGT. This CDR3 is built from 15 residues. The V end lost 3 bases, the J end lost 2 bases, and 8 bases lay between the germline ends. The CDR3 loop is CASSEGATGANVLTF. In nucleotides, the CDR3 is TGTGCCAGCAGTGAGGGGGCTACTGGGGCCAACGTCCTGACTTTC.

In its sample, this clone was seen many times. The chain carries TRBV5-5 and TRBJ1-4, with D perhaps matching TRBD1 (5 bases). The CDR3 runs 17 residues. Germline CDR1 is SGHKS and CDR2 is YYEKEE (reference sequence). V dropped 3 bases and J dropped 0 bases, with 15 bases sitting between them. CDR3 DNA: TGTGCCAGCAGCTCCTACCCCTTACAGGCAACTAATGAAAAACTGTTTTTT. It encodes CASSSYPLQATNEKLFF.

The table lists this clone with many counts. The chain recombines TRBV28 with TRBJ2-7, with 9 bases lining up with TRBD1. The CDR3 spans 14 residues. With V trimmed by 6 bases and J by 2 bases, 5 bases remained unmatched. Germline V lookup: CDR1 MDHEN, CDR2 SYDVKM. CDR3 region: CASRTGGPAYEQYF. The DNA of the CDR3 is TGTGCCAGCAGGACAGGGGGGCCTGCCTACGAGCAGTACTTC. Supplemented by reference TRBV28 and TRBJ2-7, the full variable domain reads DVKVTQSSRYLVKRTGEKVFLECVQDMDHENMFWYRQDPGLGLRLIYFSYDVKMKEKGDIPEGYSVSREKKERFSLILESASTNQTSMYLCASRTGGPAYEQYFGPGTRLTVT.

This clone was detected ten times or more. The chain carries TRBV5-5 and TRBJ1-4; D is undetermined. Trimming pared 2 bases from V and 8 bases from J, leaving 10 bases between. CDR1 is SGHKS, CDR2 YYEKEE, per germline (reference sequence). The CDR3 is made up of 13 amino acids. Here the CDR3 DNA reads TGTGCCAGCAGCTTCCGACTTGACGAAAAACTGTTTTTT. Translating it yields CASSFRLDEKLFF.

This clone has a count of ten or more. This chain connects TRBV9 to TRBJ2-2; D is uncertain. The germline CDR1 and CDR2 sequences are SGDLS and YYNGEE. This CDR3 spans 16 amino acids. V gave up 0 bases and J gave up 0 bases, with 9 bases separating them. The CDR3 coding sequence is TGTGCCAGCAGCGTAGGGTTAGGTCCGAACACCGGGGAGCTGTTTTTT. Translating it yields CASSVGLGPNTGELFF.

This clone occurred many times. The chain joins TRBV3-1 to TRBJ2-3, with D tentatively TRBD1 (5 bases). V was cut by 6 bases and J by 3 bases, with 10 bases left in between. CDR1 and CDR2 (germline): LGHDT, YNNKEL (reference sequence). This CDR3 contains 13 residues. CDR3 DNA sequence: TGTGCCAGCAGTTTAGGGGTTACAGATACGCAGTATTTT. Translation gives CASSLGVTDTQYF.

This clone was recorded at least ten times. The chain joins TRBV7-3 to TRBJ1-1; a possible D gene is TRBD1 (6 bases). V was clipped by 2 bases and J by 4 bases, with 11 bases between them. Looked up from germline, CDR1 is SGHTA and CDR2 is FQGTGA. The CDR3 consists of 14 residues. CDR3: CASSLSGQFTEAFF. The CDR3 nucleotides read TGTGCCAGCAGCTTATCTGGACAGTTCACTGAAGCTTTCTTT.

The table lists this clone with many counts. The genes are TRBV7-3 and TRBJ2-1; no clear D gene. The CDR3 totals 14 residues. Germline values: CDR1 SGHTA, CDR2 FQGTGA. V was shortened by 5 bases and J by 4 bases, with 12 bases between the two germline ends. CDR3 coding DNA: TGTGCCAGCAGCCCGCCGGACGGTTACAATGAGCAGTTCTTC. As protein: CASSPPDGYNEQFF.

In its sample, this clone was seen many times. The chain combines TRBV3-1 with TRBJ2-3; D ambiguous. Trimming took 0 bases from V and 1 from J, leaving 14 bases between them. CDR1 and CDR2 from the germline V gene are LGHDT and YNNKEL (reference sequence). The length of the CDR3 is 17 residues. CDR3 coding DNA: TGTGCCAGCAGCCAAGATGAGGAAGTATCCGGCACAGATACGCAGTATTTT. Translation gives CASSQDEEVSGTDTQYF.

This clone was seen at least ten times. This chain uses TRBV19 with TRBJ1-1; D is unresolved. Trimming removed 3 bases at V and 1 base at J, with 6 bases between. CDR3 length equals 13 residues. Germline V gene data show CDR1 as LNHDA and CDR2 as SQIVND (reference sequence). CDR3 protein: CASSITRNTEAFF. The CDR3 nucleotides read TGTGCCAGTAGTATTACCAGGAACACTGAAGCTTTCTTT. Together with reference TRBV19 and TRBJ1-1, the CDR3 gives the full variable domain: DGGITQSPKYLFRKEGQNVTLSCEQNLNHDAMYWYRQDPGQGLRLIYYSQIVNDFQKGDIAEGYSVSREKKESFPLTVTSAQKNPTAFYLCASSITRNTEAFFGQGTRLTVV.

The chain uses TRBV28 and TRBJ1-5; no firm D call. Germline-derived CDR1 and CDR2 are MDHEN and SYDVKM. V was pared by 6 bases and J by 6 bases, with 15 bases between. This CDR3 is 14 amino acids long. CDR3 protein: CASSPDVYGQPQHF. CDR3 DNA sequence: TGTGCCAGCAGCCCGGACGTTTATGGTCAGCCCCAGCATTTT.